The 21 T cell receptor beta chains below come from one sample, sequenced in a study of response to subunit inactivated influenza vaccine listed by TCRdb under 2018. The library relied on RT-PCR. The sequencer was an Illumina HiSeq 2500. TCRdb redid the processing of the public reads, applying fastp at Q25 and MiXCR, and retained in-frame beta chains. Every entry covers one CDR3 protein and lists the most common genes and DNA from its rows. Recorded for this sample are around 750,000 distinct CDR3 sequences; about 20% of them occurred a single time. In total, the top ten clones hold approximately 10% of the sample. Sample: PBMCs from blood, taken 5 days after vaccination. These receptors all come from a man between 50 and 59 years old who received an inactivated influenza vaccine. Donor details come from another sample of the same person, matched by shared clones.

The rearrangement joins TRBV20-1 to TRBJ2-7; 10 positions agree with TRBD1. Germline V gene data show CDR1 as DFQATT and CDR2 as SNEGSKA (reference sequence). The CDR3 sequence is 16 residues long. The ends lost 5 bases at V and 3 bases at J; junction bases unmatched: 13. The CDR3: CSADPTSGQGGYEQYF. DNA for the CDR3: TGCAGTGCTGACCCCACGTCCGGACAGGGGGGCTACGAGCAGTACTTC.

In this sample, this clonotype turned up a few times. The chain links TRBV30 to TRBJ2-6; 9 nucleotides match TRBD1. V trimming: 4 bases; J trimming: 0 bases; junction bases outside the gene matches: 7. Germline CDR1 is GTSNPN and CDR2 is SVGIG (reference sequence). The CDR3 runs 17 residues. CDR3 residues: CAWKRDRDFSGANVLTF. DNA of the CDR3: TGTGCCTGGAAAAGGGACAGGGATTTCTCTGGGGCCAACGTCCTGACTTTC.

This clonotype has a handful of counts. The chain recombines TRBV5-1 with TRBJ2-7; D may be TRBD2 (5 bases). CDR3 length equals 16 residues. Trimming removed 4 bases at V and 4 bases at J, with 21 bases between. Germline V lookup: CDR1 SGHRS, CDR2 YFSETQ. The CDR3 DNA is TGCGCCAGCAGCCCTGAGGTAGGGAGAAATAATTACGAGCAGTACTTC. This sequence encodes CASSPEVGRNNYEQYF. The entire variable domain, with the rest obtained from reference TRBV5-1 and TRBJ2-7, is as follows: KAGVTQTPRYLIKTRGQQVTLSCSPISGHRSVSWYQQTPGQGLQFLFEYFSETQRNKGNFPGRFSGRQFSNSRSEMNVSTLELGDSALYLCASSPEVGRNNYEQYFGPGTRLTVT.

The rearrangement joins TRBV7-9 to TRBJ2-1, with TRBD2 identical over 13 bases. V was clipped by 5 bases and J by 12 bases; unmatched bases: 7. The germline V gene encodes CDR1 SEHNR and CDR2 FQNEAQ (reference sequence). The CDR3 runs 14 residues. CDR3 sequence reads: CASSPGLAGAGQFF. For the CDR3, the DNA is TGTGCCAGCAGCCCAGGACTAGCGGGAGCAGGGCAGTTCTTC. The variable domain in full, with the rest retrieved from reference TRBV7-9 and TRBJ2-1, is DTGVSQNPRHKITKRGQNVTFRCDPISEHNRLYWYRQTLGQGPEFLTYFQNEAQLEKSRLLSDRFSAERPKGSFSTLEIQRTEQGDSAMYLCASSPGLAGAGQFFGPGTRLTVL.

The chain employs TRBV7-2 and TRBJ2-1; D tentatively fits TRBD1 or TRBD2 (5 bases each). Germline assignment: CDR1 SGHTA and CDR2 FQGNSA. Trimming cost V 4 bases and J 9 bases, with 25 bases left between them. CDR3 length: 17 amino acids. This chain's CDR3 is CASSSLGRGEGPGEQFF. CDR3 in DNA: TGTGCCAGCAGCTCCCTCGGAAGGGGCGAGGGGCCGGGTGAGCAGTTCTTC.

This clonotype occurred many times. The rearrangement links TRBV7-9 to TRBJ2-1; D might be TRBD2 (6 bases). Germline V gene sequence: CDR1 SEHNR, CDR2 FQNEAQ (reference sequence). This CDR3 is built from 12 residues. With 5 bases removed from V and 9 bases from J, the gap between germline ends came to 11 bases. CDR3 sequence: CASSPTSFEQFF. The CDR3 coding sequence is TGTGCCAGCAGCCCAACTAGCTTTGAGCAGTTCTTC.

This clonotype showed up just a few times. The chain is built from TRBV5-1 and TRBJ1-5; 7 nucleotides agree with TRBD1. Germline V CDR1 and CDR2: SGHRS, YFSETQ. V gave up 4 bases and J gave up 3 bases; unmatched junction bases: 4. The CDR3 contains 14 residues. The CDR3 spells CASSIGTDNQPQHF. Written as DNA, the CDR3 is TGCGCCAGCAGCATAGGGACAGACAATCAGCCCCAGCATTTT.

The chain has TRBV6-1 and TRBJ2-3, with D perhaps TRBD1 (5 bases). The CDR3 loop spans 15 amino acids. CDR1 MNHNS and CDR2 SASEGT come from the germline V gene. V was pared by 5 bases and J by 1 base, with 13 bases between. CDR3 sequence (DNA): TGTGCCAGCAGTAGAGCCACAGGAGGCACAGATACGCAGTATTTT. Amino acid sequence: CASSRATGGTDTQYF.

This clonotype was detected only a few times. V and J are TRBV7-2 and TRBJ1-1; a possible D gene is TRBD1 (6 bases). The CDR3 is made up of 15 amino acids. CDR1 is SGHTA, CDR2 FQGNSA, per germline. The ends were cut back, 5 bases at V and 1 base at J, with 14 bases in the middle. The CDR3 region is CASSRSWTANTEAFF. CDR3 DNA: TGTGCCAGCAGCCGATCGTGGACAGCGAACACTGAAGCTTTCTTT.

This rearrangement joins TRBV4-2 to TRBJ2-1, with 14 nucleotides matching TRBD2. CDR1 LGHNA and CDR2 YNFKEQ come from the germline V gene. The CDR3 totals 18 residues. J gave up 4 bases and V 3 bases, and 8 bases lay outside the gene matches. The CDR3 nucleotides are TGTGCCAGCAGCCATCCGGGACTAGCGGGGGCCGGGTACAATGAGCAGTTCTTC. It encodes CASSHPGLAGAGYNEQFF.

This clonotype was recorded a few times. This rearrangement joins TRBV12-3 or TRBV12-4 to TRBJ1-1; D is unresolved. CDR3 length equals 13 residues. V shed 3 bases and J shed 10 bases, with 15 bases lying between them. CDR3 DNA sequence: TGTGCCAGCAGTTTCGGACGGTCCTCCAGAGCTTTCTTT. Translation gives CASSFGRSSRAFF.

This rearrangement joins TRBV20-1 to TRBJ2-5; 9 positions match TRBD1. J was trimmed by 4 bases and V by 7 bases; bases with no gene match: 7. CDR1 is DFQATT, CDR2 SNEGSKA, per germline (reference sequence). The CDR3 runs to 13 residues. The CDR3 bases are TGCAGTGGGACACAGGGGGCCCGAGAGACCCAGTACTTC. This sequence encodes CSGTQGARETQYF.

V usage is TRBV12-3 or TRBV12-4 and J usage is TRBJ2-2; 11 bases match TRBD1. Trimming cost V 5 bases and J 6 bases; bases outside gene matches: 5. The CDR3 is 15 amino acids. The CDR3 DNA reads as TGTGCCAGCAGTCCGGTGGGACAGGGGGCCGGGGAGCTGTTTTTT. Translated, it gives CASSPVGQGAGELFF.

CDR3 residues: CATSRDPVDTIYF. In nucleotides, the CDR3 is TGTGCCACCAGCAGGGATCCCGTTGACACCATATATTTT. The rearrangement joins TRBV15 to TRBJ1-3; D ambiguous. Looked up from germline, CDR1 is LNHNV and CDR2 is YYDKDF (reference sequence). This CDR3 region has 13 residues. V dropped 3 bases and J dropped 8 bases, with 11 bases sitting between them.

This clonotype was seen at least ten times. The rearrangement joins TRBV7-9 to TRBJ1-1, with 7 bases fitting TRBD1. Trimming cost V 5 bases and J 5 bases; bases outside gene matches: 11. This CDR3 is built from 15 residues. Germline-derived CDR1 and CDR2 are SEHNR and FQNEAQ (reference sequence). The CDR3 here is CASSARQGGGTEAFF. The CDR3 DNA sequence: TGTGCCAGCAGCGCGAGACAGGGAGGGGGAACTGAAGCTTTCTTT.

This clonotype was recorded a few times. The chain links TRBV11-2 to TRBJ2-1; 7 bases agree with TRBD2. Germline-derived CDR1 and CDR2 are SGHAT and FQNNGV. This CDR3 has 15 amino acids. V lost 0 bases to trimming and J lost 3 bases; unmatched junction nucleotides: 2. For the CDR3, the DNA is TGTGCCAGCAGCTTAGAAGCGGGAAACTACAATGAGCAGTTCTTC. This encodes CASSLEAGNYNEQFF.

This clonotype showed up many times. The chain carries TRBV20-1 and TRBJ2-5, with D perhaps TRBD1 (5 bases). V was shortened by 2 bases and J by 5 bases, with 9 bases between the two germline ends. Germline loops: CDR1 DFQATT, CDR2 SNEGSKA (reference sequence). The CDR3 runs to 12 residues. CDR3 bases: TGCAGTGCTAGAAGGCGACAGGAGACCCAGTACTTC. Encoded protein: CSARRRQETQYF.

This clonotype has a count of ten or more. V and J are TRBV12-3 or TRBV12-4 and TRBJ2-1; D unclear. The CDR3 runs 11 residues. With 6 bases removed from V and 9 bases from J, the gap between germline ends came to 9 bases. The CDR3 protein is CASSLGREQFF. DNA of the CDR3: TGTGCCAGCAGCCTCGGACGTGAGCAGTTCTTC.

The table lists this clonotype with a few counts. The rearrangement joins TRBV20-1 to TRBJ1-1; the D gene is possibly TRBD1 (5 bases). V was pared by 6 bases and J by 8 bases, with 16 bases between. The CDR3 totals 12 residues. CDR1 is DFQATT and CDR2 is SNEGSKA in the germline V gene (reference sequence). This CDR3 is CSALPGRQEAFF. The CDR3 DNA is TGCAGTGCGCTACCGGGACGTCAGGAAGCTTTCTTT.

This clonotype was observed a handful of times. The chain employs TRBV6-5 and TRBJ2-1; TRBD2 aligns across 7 bases. V gave up 4 bases and J gave up 7 bases; unmatched junction bases: 7. This CDR3 has 14 amino acids. Germline loops: CDR1 MNHEY, CDR2 SVGAGI. CDR3 residues: CASSFSWGGNEQFF. The CDR3 DNA is TGTGCCAGCAGTTTTAGTTGGGGGGGGAATGAGCAGTTCTTC.

A few counts support this clonotype. This rearrangement joins TRBV5-1 to TRBJ1-4; unclear D gene. The germline V and J ends were trimmed by 1 base and 8 bases, with 12 bases remaining between them. The germline CDR1 and CDR2 sequences are SGHRS and YFSETQ. There are 14 residues in the CDR3. CDR3 bases: TGCGCCAGCAGCTTGTGGGGTATGAGGGAAAAACTGTTTTTT. The encoded protein is CASSLWGMREKLFF.